These T cell receptor beta chains were read from a single sample in a study of blood T cell repertoires in COVID-19. Assay used: immunoSEQ multiplex PCR; TCRdb lists only in-frame clones, some missing. The table includes roughly 290,000 clones, around four fifths detected once. The sequenced sample consisted of peripheral blood. These receptor sequences come from a woman aged 50 to 65 with active or convalescent COVID-19. The CDR3 runs from the conserved cysteine through the conserved F or W. The order of the fields is CDR3 DNA, CDR3 protein, D gene, clone size, J gene, V gene. The D gene is left open where the match is weak. Only part of the rows carry a size: once, few, many, or a class if the clone is expanded.

CDR3nt: TGTGCCAGCAGTTCTACAGGGGTGGGGGAAAAACTGTTTTTT
CDR3aa: CASSSTGVGEKLFF
d_gene: TRBD1
abundance: .
j_gene: TRBJ1-4
v_gene: TRBV6-5

CDR3nt: TGTGCCAGCAAGCAGGTTTCTAACTATGGCTACACCTTC
CDR3aa: CASKQVSNYGYTF
d_gene: .
abundance: few
j_gene: TRBJ1-2
v_gene: TRBV12-3/TRBV12-4

CDR3nt: TGTGCCAGCAGCCCCCGATCCTGGGGAGGGGTGGGGGCCAACGTCCTGACTTTC
CDR3aa: CASSPRSWGGVGANVLTF
d_gene: TRBD2
abundance: .
j_gene: TRBJ2-6
v_gene: TRBV9

CDR3nt: TGTGCCAGTAGTATAGAGGGAGCGGGAGGGCCGGATACGCAGTATTTT
CDR3aa: CASSIEGAGGPDTQYF
d_gene: TRBD2
abundance: .
j_gene: TRBJ2-3
v_gene: TRBV19

CDR3nt: TGTGCCAGCAGCCTCGGGGAGGGTACTAACTATGGCTACACCTTC
CDR3aa: CASSLGEGTNYGYTF
d_gene: .
abundance: .
j_gene: TRBJ1-2
v_gene: TRBV9

CDR3nt: TGTGCCAGCAGCGTAGGAAGGAGTCACTACGAGCAGTACTTC
CDR3aa: CASSVGRSHYEQYF
d_gene: .
abundance: .
j_gene: TRBJ2-7
v_gene: TRBV9

CDR3nt: TGTGCCTCACAACGGGATCTAACGGGTGAAAAACTGTTTTTT
CDR3aa: CASQRDLTGEKLFF
d_gene: .
abundance: .
j_gene: TRBJ1-4
v_gene: TRBV10-3

CDR3nt: TGTGCCAGTAGCTCTTTACCGGGACAAGAACCTACTAACTATGGCTACACCTTC
CDR3aa: CASSSLPGQEPTNYGYTF
d_gene: .
abundance: few
j_gene: TRBJ1-2
v_gene: TRBV19

CDR3nt: TGTGCCAGCAGTTACTCAGGGGGCGACTTAGAGACCCAGTACTTC
CDR3aa: CASSYSGGDLETQYF
d_gene: TRBD1
abundance: once
j_gene: TRBJ2-5
v_gene: TRBV6-5

CDR3nt: TGTGCTAGCAGCCCACGGTGGGCTAGCGGGGACACAGATACGCAGTATTTT
CDR3aa: CASSPRWASGDTDTQYF
d_gene: TRBD2
abundance: once
j_gene: TRBJ2-3
v_gene: TRBV7-7

CDR3nt: TGTGCCAGCAGCTTAGGGAGTGAGCAGTTCTTC
CDR3aa: CASSLGSEQFF
d_gene: .
abundance: once
j_gene: TRBJ2-1
v_gene: TRBV11-3

CDR3nt: TGTGCCAGCAGTTTAATACAGGGTTATTCACCCCTCCACTTT
CDR3aa: CASSLIQGYSPLHF
d_gene: .
abundance: once
j_gene: TRBJ1-6
v_gene: TRBV28

CDR3nt: TGTGCCAGCAGCCAAGTTCTTCCCCGCTGGACTAGCGGTAATGAGCAGTTCTTC
CDR3aa: CASSQVLPRWTSGNEQFF
d_gene: TRBD2
abundance: .
j_gene: TRBJ2-1
v_gene: TRBV4-2

CDR3nt: TGTGCCAGTAGTGGGGTAGGGGGCGGTGAAGCTTTCTTT
CDR3aa: CASSGVGGGEAFF
d_gene: TRBD1
abundance: .
j_gene: TRBJ1-1
v_gene: TRBV19

CDR3nt: TGTGCCAGCAGCCCCGACAGGGGGTACACTGAAGCTTTCTTT
CDR3aa: CASSPDRGYTEAFF
d_gene: TRBD1
abundance: .
j_gene: TRBJ1-1
v_gene: TRBV2

CDR3nt: TGTGCCAGCAGCCTCTCGCTCGGGACAGGGGTTTACGAGCAGTACTTC
CDR3aa: CASSLSLGTGVYEQYF
d_gene: TRBD1
abundance: .
j_gene: TRBJ2-7
v_gene: TRBV5-4

CDR3nt: TGTGCCAGCAGCACTACAGGGGGCGACTATGGCTACACCTTC
CDR3aa: CASSTTGGDYGYTF
d_gene: TRBD1
abundance: .
j_gene: TRBJ1-2
v_gene: TRBV5-6

CDR3nt: TGTGCCAGTAGTATCGGGTACAATGAGCAGTTCTTC
CDR3aa: CASSIGYNEQFF
d_gene: .
abundance: .
j_gene: TRBJ2-1
v_gene: TRBV19

CDR3nt: TGTGCCAGCAGCTTAGGGTTCGGGACAGGGGAGGGCTACACCTTC
CDR3aa: CASSLGFGTGEGYTF
d_gene: TRBD1
abundance: .
j_gene: TRBJ1-2
v_gene: TRBV7-9

CDR3nt: TGTGCCTGGAGTCTAGGACAGATCAATCAGCCCCAGCATTTT
CDR3aa: CAWSLGQINQPQHF
d_gene: .
abundance: .
j_gene: TRBJ1-5
v_gene: TRBV30

CDR3nt: TGTGCCAGCAGCTTACTAGCGGGATACAATGAGCAGTTCTTC
CDR3aa: CASSLLAGYNEQFF
d_gene: TRBD2
abundance: .
j_gene: TRBJ2-1
v_gene: TRBV7-8

CDR3nt: TGTGCCAGCACCATTGGGGGGGGCTCCTACGAGCAGTACTTC
CDR3aa: CASTIGGGSYEQYF
d_gene: TRBD2
abundance: .
j_gene: TRBJ2-7
v_gene: TRBV28

CDR3nt: TGCGCCAGCAGCTCGGACTTCCTTTTAGGGGAGCTGTTTTTT
CDR3aa: CASSSDFLLGELFF
d_gene: .
abundance: .
j_gene: TRBJ2-2
v_gene: TRBV5-1

CDR3nt: TGTGCCAGCAGCTTACAGGCAGTTCAGTACTTC
CDR3aa: CASSLQAVQYF
d_gene: .
abundance: .
j_gene: TRBJ2-4
v_gene: TRBV7-2

CDR3nt: TGTGCCAGCACCCAACAGGGGTCCCATCAGCCCCAGCATTTT
CDR3aa: CASTQQGSHQPQHF
d_gene: TRBD1
abundance: .
j_gene: TRBJ1-5
v_gene: TRBV2

CDR3nt: TGTGCCAGCAGCGAGGGACAGGGGAGGGATGGCTACACCTTC
CDR3aa: CASSEGQGRDGYTF
d_gene: TRBD1
abundance: .
j_gene: TRBJ1-2
v_gene: TRBV5-4

CDR3nt: TGTGCCACCAGTGAAGGTAACAGGGTTTTCTCCAATGAGCAGTTCTTC
CDR3aa: CATSEGNRVFSNEQFF
d_gene: .
abundance: .
j_gene: TRBJ2-1
v_gene: TRBV24-1

CDR3nt: TGTGCCAGCAGCTCGACGCAGACTATGGGGACCGGGGAGCTGTTTTTT
CDR3aa: CASSSTQTMGTGELFF
d_gene: .
abundance: .
j_gene: TRBJ2-2
v_gene: TRBV7-9

CDR3nt: TGTGCCAGCAGTGCTTCAACTAATGAAAAACTGTTTTTT
CDR3aa: CASSASTNEKLFF
d_gene: .
abundance: .
j_gene: TRBJ1-4
v_gene: TRBV2

CDR3nt: TGTGCCAGCAGCCCCGACCGAGGGTGGAACACTGAAGCTTTCTTT
CDR3aa: CASSPDRGWNTEAFF
d_gene: .
abundance: few
j_gene: TRBJ1-1
v_gene: TRBV9

CDR3nt: TGTGCCAGCAGCCAAGATTGGCCAGCGGGAGGGCAAAAGCAGTACTTC
CDR3aa: CASSQDWPAGGQKQYF
d_gene: TRBD2
abundance: .
j_gene: TRBJ2-7
v_gene: TRBV4-2

CDR3nt: TGTGCCACCAGCAGAGATCTGAGTTCACGAGTAGAGCCCCAGCATTTT
CDR3aa: CATSRDLSSRVEPQHF
d_gene: .
abundance: .
j_gene: TRBJ1-5
v_gene: TRBV15

CDR3nt: TGCGCCAGCAGCCAGGGTACAACGGGGGCTAATGAAAAACTGTTTTTT
CDR3aa: CASSQGTTGANEKLFF
d_gene: .
abundance: .
j_gene: TRBJ1-4
v_gene: TRBV4-1

CDR3nt: TGTGCCAGCATTGTAGGTGGGGGCTCTGGCAATCAGCCCCAGCATTTT
CDR3aa: CASIVGGGSGNQPQHF
d_gene: .
abundance: .
j_gene: TRBJ1-5
v_gene: TRBV28

CDR3nt: TGTGCCAGCTGCGGTAGTTGGGGGGAGCTGTTTTTT
CDR3aa: CASCGSWGELFF
d_gene: .
abundance: .
j_gene: TRBJ2-2
v_gene: TRBV6-5

CDR3nt: TGTGCCAGCAGTGAACAGGGAGGGGCAGAGACCCAGTACTTC
CDR3aa: CASSEQGGAETQYF
d_gene: TRBD2
abundance: .
j_gene: TRBJ2-5
v_gene: TRBV2

CDR3nt: TGTGCCAGCAGCATCGACAGTTCCTACGAGCAGTACTTC
CDR3aa: CASSIDSSYEQYF
d_gene: .
abundance: .
j_gene: TRBJ2-7
v_gene: TRBV27

CDR3nt: TGTGCCAGCAGCCCCAACCTAGCGGCATACAATGAGCAGTTCTTC
CDR3aa: CASSPNLAAYNEQFF
d_gene: TRBD2
abundance: .
j_gene: TRBJ2-1
v_gene: TRBV7-8

CDR3nt: TGTGCCACCCAGGGGAGCTCCTACGAGCAGTACTTC
CDR3aa: CATQGSSYEQYF
d_gene: .
abundance: .
j_gene: TRBJ2-7
v_gene: TRBV28

CDR3nt: TGCGCCAGCAGCGTGATGCAGGGGTCGGATGGCTACACCTTC
CDR3aa: CASSVMQGSDGYTF
d_gene: .
abundance: few
j_gene: TRBJ1-2
v_gene: TRBV5-1

CDR3nt: TGTGCCAGTAGTATCGGACAGGGGGCTGCTGGGGCCAACGTCCTGACTTTC
CDR3aa: CASSIGQGAAGANVLTF
d_gene: TRBD1
abundance: .
j_gene: TRBJ2-6
v_gene: TRBV19

CDR3nt: TGCAGTGCTAGGGTCCGGGGGCCCCAGCATTTT
CDR3aa: CSARVRGPQHF
d_gene: .
abundance: .
j_gene: TRBJ1-5
v_gene: TRBV20-1

CDR3nt: TGTGCCAGTAGTAGAGGCGTCGATACGCAGTATTTT
CDR3aa: CASSRGVDTQYF
d_gene: .
abundance: .
j_gene: TRBJ2-3
v_gene: TRBV19

CDR3nt: TGTGCCAGCAGCTTAGGTCGGGACAGGACCTATGGCTACACCTTC
CDR3aa: CASSLGRDRTYGYTF
d_gene: TRBD1
abundance: .
j_gene: TRBJ1-2
v_gene: TRBV7-6

CDR3nt: TGTGCCAGCAGTATTTTCCGGACAGGGAAAACCAACTACGAGCAGTACTTC
CDR3aa: CASSIFRTGKTNYEQYF
d_gene: TRBD1
abundance: .
j_gene: TRBJ2-7
v_gene: TRBV28